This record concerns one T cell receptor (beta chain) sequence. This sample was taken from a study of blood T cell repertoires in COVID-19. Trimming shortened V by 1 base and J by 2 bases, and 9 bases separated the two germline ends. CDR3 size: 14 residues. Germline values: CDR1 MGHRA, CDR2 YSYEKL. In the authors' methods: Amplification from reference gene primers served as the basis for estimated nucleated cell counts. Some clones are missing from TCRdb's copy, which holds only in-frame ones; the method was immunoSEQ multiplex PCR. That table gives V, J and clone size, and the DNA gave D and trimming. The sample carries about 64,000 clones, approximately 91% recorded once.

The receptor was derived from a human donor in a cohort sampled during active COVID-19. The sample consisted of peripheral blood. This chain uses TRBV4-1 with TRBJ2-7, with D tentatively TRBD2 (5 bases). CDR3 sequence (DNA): TGCGCCAGCAGCCAAGGTCTCGGGACCTACGAGCAGTACTTC. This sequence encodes CASSQGLGTYEQYF.